The rows below give T cell receptor beta chains drawn from one sample of a study of identical twins. A single record per CDR3 protein comes from TCRdb applying MiXCR to the 5' RACE reads. The table shows about 150,000 distinct CDR3 sequences, with under 4.5% occurring only once. Material: memory T cells sorted from blood. These receptors were collected from a man between 18 and 29 years old in good health. Each CDR3 is given with its conserved first and last residue. The D gene is left open where the match is weak. The size entry is marked missing in some rows and otherwise reads once, few, many or a size class.

clone_size	d_call	v_call	j_call	cdr3_nt	cdr3_aa
many	TRBD2	TRBV6-5	TRBJ2-1	TGTGCCAGCAGTTACAGTCCTAGCGGAGCTTACAATGAGCAGTTCTTC	CASSYSPSGAYNEQFF
many	-	TRBV10-3	TRBJ2-3	TGTGCCATCAGTGAGAAGAGCGTATGGGATACGCAGTATTTT	CAISEKSVWDTQYF
many	-	TRBV7-8	TRBJ2-1	TGTGCCAGCAGCTTAGTGGTTGGCTCCACTAATGAGCAGTTCTTC	CASSLVVGSTNEQFF
-	TRBD1	TRBV5-6	TRBJ1-1	TGTGCCAGCAGCCGAATCGACAGGGGAAACACTGAAGCTTTCTTT	CASSRIDRGNTEAFF
many	-	TRBV6-1	TRBJ2-7	TGTGCCAGCAGTCCGCGGGACCGACTGTGGGAGCAGTACTTC	CASSPRDRLWEQYF
many	-	TRBV7-9	TRBJ2-5	TGTGCCAGCAGCTTAGAACTCGGAGAGACCCAGTACTTC	CASSLELGETQYF
few	-	TRBV1	TRBJ2-1	TGCACCAGCAGCCTCGGTCGGGAGCAGTTCTTC	CTSSLGREQFF
many	TRBD2	TRBV27	TRBJ2-1	TGTGCCAGCAGTATAGCGGGAGGGCCGCTCAATGAGCAGTTCTTC	CASSIAGGPLNEQFF
many	-	TRBV7-2	TRBJ1-6	TGTGCCAGCAGCTTAGCCCAGGAAACGAATCACCACTTT	CASSLAQETNHHF
many	-	TRBV28	TRBJ1-2	TGTGCCAGCAGTTTCCCCCGACGTCTAGGCTACACCTTC	CASSFPRRLGYTF
many	TRBD1	TRBV6-2/TRBV6-3	TRBJ2-5	TGTGCCAGCAGTTCCCGGGACAGGGGGATGGAGACCCAGTACTTC	CASSSRDRGMETQYF
many	-	TRBV5-6	TRBJ2-3	TGTGCCAGCGGATTTCTCTCAGATACGCAGTATTTT	CASGFLSDTQYF
many	-	TRBV10-3	TRBJ1-2	TGTGCCAGCGCCGGGACGGGAGCTAACTATGGCTACACCTTC	CASAGTGANYGYTF
many	TRBD1	TRBV7-2	TRBJ2-1	TGTGCCAGCAGCTGGCCGACAGGGGGCGCAGGGAATGAGCAGTTCTTC	CASSWPTGGAGNEQFF
many	TRBD1	TRBV7-2	TRBJ2-7	TGTGCCAGCAGCAACAGGGGGTACGAGCAGTACTTC	CASSNRGYEQYF
many	-	TRBV12-3/TRBV12-4	TRBJ2-1	TGTGCCAGCAGTTCACCCAGCTCCGGGACCCACTCAAGGAGCTCCTACAATGAGCAGTTCTTC	CASSSPSSGTHSRSSYNEQFF
many	TRBD2	TRBV5-1	TRBJ2-2	TGCGCCAGCAGCTTGGCTGGCGGGAGGGCCGGGGAGCTGTTTTTT	CASSLAGGRAGELFF
many	-	TRBV6-6	TRBJ1-1	TGTGCCAGCAGTTACCCGGGGTACACTGAAGCTTTCTTT	CASSYPGYTEAFF
many	-	TRBV5-1	TRBJ2-7	TGCGCCAGCAGCTTGGAGGGGTTGGACTACTCCTACGAGCAGTACTTC	CASSLEGLDYSYEQYF
-	TRBD2	TRBV2	TRBJ2-1	TGTGCCAGCAGTGAAACTAGCGAGCTAGTTGAGCAGTTCTTC	CASSETSELVEQFF
many	TRBD2	TRBV3-1	TRBJ2-2	TGTGCCAGCAGCCAAGTTCCTAGCGGGAGAGTCGGGGAGCTGTTTTTT	CASSQVPSGRVGELFF
many	TRBD2	TRBV6-1	TRBJ2-5	TGTGCCGGAGCGGGAGCCCAAGAGACCCAGTACTTC	CAGAGAQETQYF
many	TRBD2	TRBV5-5	TRBJ2-1	TGTGCCAGCAGCGTCCGGACTAGCGGGAGGGGGGATGAGCAGTTCTTC	CASSVRTSGRGDEQFF
many	-	TRBV20-1	TRBJ2-2	TGCAGTGCTAGTCATCCTGGACGGCAGAACACCGGGGAGCTGTTTTTT	CSASHPGRQNTGELFF
many	TRBD2	TRBV10-3	TRBJ2-1	TGTGCCATCAGAAGGACTAGCGAACAGTTCTTC	CAIRRTSEQFF
many	TRBD1	TRBV7-9	TRBJ2-7	TGTGCCAGCCAGCGAACAGGGGCCTCCCGTAGTAAGTACTTC	CASQRTGASRSKYF
-	-	TRBV20-1	TRBJ1-1	TGCAGTGTTAAAATCATGAACACTGAAGCTTTCTTT	CSVKIMNTEAFF
many	-	TRBV5-1	TRBJ2-1	TGCGCCAGCAGCTTGTCCAATCCAGGACAGACGCAGTTCTTC	CASSLSNPGQTQFF
many	-	TRBV7-2	TRBJ2-7	TGTGCCAGCAGCTTAGGTAGCCCTTACGAGCAGTACTTC	CASSLGSPYEQYF
many	TRBD2	TRBV5-1	TRBJ2-7	TGCGCCAGCAGCTTGGATTCGGCTAGCGGAACGTACGAGCAGTACTTC	CASSLDSASGTYEQYF
many	TRBD1	TRBV18	TRBJ1-2	TGTGCCAGCTCACCAGTCGTGTTCGGGACAGGGGTAGAAGGCTACACCTTC	CASSPVVFGTGVEGYTF
many	-	TRBV20-1	TRBJ2-3	TGCAGTGCCCAAGACCTTCAAAGGAGGCAAGATACGCAGTATTTT	CSAQDLQRRQDTQYF
medium-sized	-	TRBV25-1	TRBJ2-7	TGTGCCAGCCTGGGTGTCTCCTACGAGCAGTACTTC	CASLGVSYEQYF
many	-	TRBV5-1	TRBJ2-5	TGCGCCAGCAGCCAAATGCGGATGGCCGAGACTATTTCAGAGACCCAGTACTTC	CASSQMRMAETISETQYF
many	-	TRBV5-1	TRBJ2-7	TGCGCCAGCAGCCGCCGGGACACACTCTACGAGCAGTACTTC	CASSRRDTLYEQYF
many	TRBD1	TRBV10-3	TRBJ1-5	TGTGCCATCAGTGAGTTGGGACAGGGAAATCAGCCCCAGCATTTT	CAISELGQGNQPQHF
many	-	TRBV14	TRBJ1-1	TGTGCCAGCAGCCAAGGTGGGTACAGTGAAGCTTTCTTT	CASSQGGYSEAFF
many	-	TRBV6-2/TRBV6-3	TRBJ2-1	TGTGCCAGCAGCACAGCCCTAGCCAATGAGCAGTTCTTC	CASSTALANEQFF
many	TRBD2	TRBV24-1	TRBJ2-5	TGTGCCACCAGTGAGGCGGGAGGACGAGAGACCCAGTACTTC	CATSEAGGRETQYF
many	-	TRBV5-1	TRBJ2-3	TGCGCCAGCAGCTTTGTCCCTGGTGCCGATACGCAGTATTTT	CASSFVPGADTQYF
many	-	TRBV6-2/TRBV6-3	TRBJ2-7	TGTGCCAGCAGTTACTCGATGGCGGACTTAACCTACGAGCAGTACTTC	CASSYSMADLTYEQYF
many	-	TRBV6-1	TRBJ2-5	TGTGCCAGCAGCAACCAACGGGCCCAGGAGACCCAGTACTTC	CASSNQRAQETQYF
many	-	TRBV19	TRBJ2-3	TGTGCCAGTAGTGGCTGGGGGCAGGTAGATACGCAGTATTTT	CASSGWGQVDTQYF
many	-	TRBV12-3/TRBV12-4	TRBJ1-1	TGTGCCAGTAAAACGGGGGCCGAAGCTTTCTTT	CASKTGAEAFF
many	TRBD2	TRBV20-1	TRBJ2-1	TGCAGTGCTTTCCCTAGCGGGAGATCGGATGAGCAGTTCTTC	CSAFPSGRSDEQFF
many	-	TRBV20-1	TRBJ2-3	TGCAGTGCTAGAGAGTCTAGGAGGGTTAGCACAGATACGCAGTATTTT	CSARESRRVSTDTQYF
few	TRBD2	TRBV20-1	TRBJ2-1	TGCAGTGCTAGAGTAAGGACTAGCGGGAGTAAAAATGAGCAGTTCTTC	CSARVRTSGSKNEQFF
many	TRBD1	TRBV5-1	TRBJ1-1	TGCGCCAGCAGAGACAGGGAAAGCACTGAAGCTTTCTTT	CASRDRESTEAFF
many	-	TRBV9	TRBJ1-5	TGTGCCAGCAGCGGCCCTTATAGCAATCAGCCCCAGCATTTT	CASSGPYSNQPQHF
many	TRBD1	TRBV7-3	TRBJ1-2	TGTGCCAGCAGCGACGACAGGGGCTATGGCTACACCTTC	CASSDDRGYGYTF
-	-	TRBV20-1	TRBJ2-3	TGCAGTGCTAGATCCGGGAGCGCAGATACGCAGTATTTT	CSARSGSADTQYF
many	-	TRBV20-1	TRBJ2-2	TGCAGTGCTCAAAGGGGGGAAGCGAACACCGGGGAGCTGTTTTTT	CSAQRGEANTGELFF